This TCR beta chain was profiled in a study of T-cell memory formation after mild COVID-19 (dated by TCRdb to the early 2020s). Study-wide context: TCR sequence clusters from the two donors were largely donor specific. Two young, previously healthy adult volunteers made up the cohort, one male and one female. Longitudinal TCRalpha and TCRbeta repertoire sequencing tracked T-cell clones expanding and contracting after mild COVID-19 in two donors. Broader findings and caveats from the paper: Contracting CD4+ clones turned up mainly in the CM and EM memory subsets, whereas EMRA was where CD8+ clones were enriched. Only two mild cases were covered by the study, and larger cohorts that include severe cases with pre-infection samples were considered necessary. Some responding clones were found in pre-infection memory, which suggests that pre-existing cross-reactive memory T cells took part in the SARS-CoV-2 response. Balanced CD4/CD8 phenotypes were observed for clones contracting from day 15 to 85, whereas a bias towards CD4+ was observed for a second wave of clones expanding from day 15 to 37. SARS-CoV-2 specificity was not confirmed for the second-wave clones peaking on day 37.

Comments on this clonotype: Its antigen target is currently unknown. No base qualities exist here, and no much larger clone lies one base off it.

CDR1 and CDR2 are drawn from the germline V gene: LGHNA, YNFKEQ. The CDR3 goes from the cysteine to the phenylalanine over 14 residues. The read is trimmed to its CDR3 DNA, 42 bases read in frame from base 1. The V and J ends are trimmed by 4 bases and 2 bases, leaving 12 bases between them. Ficoll-Paque density gradient centrifugation was the method used to isolate PBMCs. The instrument given in TCRdb is Illumina NovaSeq 6000. Using 5'RACE with constant-segment primers, TCRalpha and TCRbeta cDNA libraries were constructed, with sample barcodes and unique molecular identifiers added in the process. RNA was extracted from every sample with Trizol reagent. The libraries were amplified in two PCR steps, and the second step added a second sample barcode and Illumina TruSeq adapters. Libraries were sequenced on an Illumina NovaSeq with 2 x 150 bp paired-end reads. The authors' pipeline ran thus. Demultiplexing of reads and collapsing into UMI-guided consensus sequences were performed with migec v1.2.7. Using mixcr v2.1.11, UMI consensuses were aligned to TRA and TRB V and J templates and then assembled into clonotypes. A clonotype was counted as expanded or contracted only when both edgeR and NoisET called the clonotype significant, with the noise models trained on biological replicates. For edgeR calls, the thresholds were a false discovery rate-adjusted p below 0.01 and a log2 fold-change of 1. As an exploratory analysis of dynamics, max-normalized trajectories of the 1000 most abundant clonotypes were examined with PCA combined with hierarchical clustering. Separately sequenced CD4+ and CD8+ repertoires were used to assign the CD4 or CD8 phenotype of responding clones. TCRdb reprocessing: public reads trimmed at Q25 with fastp, clones called with MiXCR, in-frame beta chains kept. Rows are combined by CDR3 protein, so each entry shows the most common genes and DNA. TCRdb's processing, not the authors', yielded these V and J calls. Recorded for this sample are about 560,000 distinct CDR3 sequences; roughly 22% of them occurred a single time. The top ten clonotypes cover under 8.5% of the sample.

The receptor was derived from an adult woman who had mild COVID-19 (a few samples of this study predate the infection). The sample titles of this study are shuffled in the database, so cell type and time point are left out; the donor was told from shared clones. The chain employs TRBV4-2 and TRBJ2-7; TRBD1 is perhaps the D gene, given 6 matching bases. Source material: PBMCs or a T cell subset sorted from them (not recorded which). The CDR3 region has the sequence CASSPLTGPYEQYF. The DNA is as follows: TGTGCCAGCAGCCCCCTGACAGGCCCCTACGAGCAGTACTTC.